Presented here are 30 T cell receptor beta chains from one specimen sequenced in a study of T cells in Graves' hyperthyroidism and ophthalmopathy. Amplification targeted TCR beta CDR3 regions from RNA transcripts. The primer set for the first-round RT-PCR of the TCR CDR3 was HTBI. One entry per CDR3 protein, called by TCRdb with MiXCR from the multiplex PCR reads. The data hold 500,000 to 750,000 distinct CDR3 sequences, with 12% to 15% observed a single time. Sequencing was carried out using blood. Receptors originate from a woman in her late teens or twenties with Graves' ophthalmopathy.

This clonotype was seen ten or more times. The chain has TRBV20-1 and TRBJ1-1; no definite D call. CDR3 length: 13 amino acids. Germline V gene lookup returns CDR1 DFQATT and CDR2 SNEGSKA (reference sequence). V dropped 6 bases and J dropped 5 bases, with 16 bases sitting between them. The CDR3 bases are TGCAGTGCGCCCCCTGAGGTGAGGACTGAAGCTTTCTTT. Encoded protein: CSAPPEVRTEAFF.

This clonotype appeared many times. The chain has TRBV30 and TRBJ2-3; 10 bases are a match to TRBD2. This CDR3 is built from 15 residues. Unmatched junction bases numbered 12, after V lost 4 bases and J lost 8 bases. Germline V gene lookup returns CDR1 GTSNPN and CDR2 SVGIG (reference sequence). This CDR3 reads CAWMEAGGRVGTQYF. In nucleotides, the CDR3 is TGTGCCTGGATGGAAGCGGGAGGGCGAGTAGGTACGCAGTATTTT. Combining the CDR3 with reference TRBV30 and TRBJ2-3 gives the whole variable domain SQTIHQWPATLVQPVGSPLSLECTVEGTSNPNLYWYRQAAGRGLQLLFYSVGIGQISSEVPQNLSASRPQDRQFILSSKKLLLSDSGFYLCAWMEAGGRVGTQYFGPGTRLTVL.

In this sample, this clonotype turned up a few times. As DNA, the CDR3 is TGTGCCAGCAGCACCCCTAGCGTAGGGCACAATGAGCAGTTCTTC. It yields the protein CASSTPSVGHNEQFF. This chain connects TRBV5-6 to TRBJ2-1; D is possibly TRBD2 (6 bases). This CDR3 has 15 amino acids. The ends were cut back, 4 bases at V and 5 bases at J, with 16 bases in the middle. CDR1 and CDR2 (germline): SGHDT, YYEEEE.

The sample holds many counts of this clonotype. CDR3 amino acids: CASSLLGAGSYGYTF. DNA of the CDR3: TGTGCCAGCAGTCTCCTCGGGGCAGGGAGCTATGGCTACACCTTC. The chain couples TRBV28 to TRBJ1-2; D perhaps matches TRBD1 (5 bases). The CDR3 has 15 amino acids. Trimming pared 5 bases from V and 4 bases from J, leaving 17 bases between. The germline V gene has CDR1 MDHEN and CDR2 SYDVKM.

In this sample, this clonotype turned up many times. The rearrangement joins TRBV28 to TRBJ2-1; unclear D gene. CDR3 size: 17 residues. Per the germline V gene, CDR1 is MDHEN and CDR2 is SYDVKM. Between the trimmed V and J ends, which lost 3 bases and 7 bases, there was a span of 22 bases. Here the CDR3 reads CASSLPLAAPSVNEQFF. CDR3 sequence (DNA): TGTGCCAGCAGTTTGCCCCTTGCCGCACCTTCGGTGAATGAGCAGTTCTTC.

This clonotype was seen at least ten times. J is TRBJ2-3 and V is TRBV12-3 or TRBV12-4; the match to TRBD2 covers 7 bases. CDR3 length: 14 amino acids. Unmatched junction bases numbered 3, after V lost 6 bases and J lost 0 bases. Written as DNA, the CDR3 is TGTGCCAGCAGCCTAGCGGTCAGCACAGATACGCAGTATTTT. Protein sequence: CASSLAVSTDTQYF.

This clonotype was found many times. CDR3 DNA sequence: TGTGCCAGCAGTTTTCGCGGACTAGCGGGGATAGAAGAGACCCAGTACTTC. This gives the protein CASSFRGLAGIEETQYF. This sequence joins TRBV28 and TRBJ2-5; TRBD2 aligns across 12 bases. Germline V CDR1 and CDR2: MDHEN, SYDVKM. After removal of 3 bases from V and 3 bases from J, the junction contained 8 bases not matched to a gene. The CDR3 runs 17 residues.

This rearrangement joins TRBV7-9 to TRBJ1-4, with a possible D match to TRBD1 (5 bases). Trimming left V 3 bases short and J 14 bases short, with 10 bases between. CDR3 size: 11 residues. Germline V gene lookup returns CDR1 SEHNR and CDR2 FQNEAQ (reference sequence). CDR3: CASSLGQVLFF. The CDR3 coding sequence is TGTGCCAGCAGCTTGGGGCAAGTCCTGTTTTTT. The full variable domain, with the rest looked up from reference TRBV7-9 and TRBJ1-4, is DTGVSQNPRHKITKRGQNVTFRCDPISEHNRLYWYRQTLGQGPEFLTYFQNEAQLEKSRLLSDRFSAERPKGSFSTLEIQRTEQGDSAMYLCASSLGQVLFFGSGTQLSVL.

This clonotype was found a few times. V is TRBV29-1 and J is TRBJ2-3, with TRBD2 identical over 13 bases. CDR3 length: 15 residues. The germline V gene has CDR1 SQVTM and CDR2 ANQGSEA. Unmatched junction bases numbered 7, after V lost 6 bases and J lost 4 bases. The CDR3 DNA is TGCAGCGTCTCCCTACTAGCGGGAGGGGCAGATACGCAGTATTTT. Its protein product is CSVSLLAGGADTQYF.

A few counts support this clonotype. V is TRBV6-5 and J is TRBJ1-2; D remains ambiguous. CDR3 length: 13 amino acids. The V gene lost 6 bases and the J gene lost 4 bases, with 12 bases spanning the gap. Germline lookup yields CDR1 MNHEY and CDR2 SVGAGI. The CDR3 loop is CASSQNFVYGYTF. CDR3 bases: TGTGCCAGCAGCCAAAATTTCGTCTATGGCTACACCTTC.

This clonotype showed up many times. This chain joins TRBV7-8 and TRBJ2-2, with D perhaps TRBD2 (6 bases). The length of the CDR3 is 18 residues. Trimming cost V 6 bases and J 4 bases, with 24 bases left between them. The germline gives CDR1 SGHVS, CDR2 FQNEAQ. The CDR3 DNA sequence: TGTGCCAGCAGACCCATTACTAGCATCCGGAGAGGCACCGGGGAGCTGTTTTTT. Translating gives CASRPITSIRRGTGELFF.

In its sample, this clonotype was seen many times. The chain employs TRBV30 and TRBJ2-1; no firm D call. Germline V lookup: CDR1 GTSNPN, CDR2 SVGIG (reference sequence). The V end lost 2 bases, the J end lost 6 bases, and 5 bases lay between the germline ends. The CDR3 is made up of 11 amino acids. The CDR3 nucleotides are TGTGCCTGGAGTAGCCCCAATGAGCAGTTCTTC. Its protein product is CAWSSPNEQFF.

This clonotype was seen a few times. The rearrangement uses TRBV24-1 and TRBJ2-1, with 7 positions matching TRBD1. The J segment lost 7 bases and the V segment lost 2 bases, leaving 4 bases of the junction unmatched. Germline values: CDR1 KGHDR, CDR2 SFDVKD. The CDR3 runs 14 residues. This chain's CDR3 is CATSDWDSENEQFF. CDR3 DNA: TGTGCCACCAGTGATTGGGACAGCGAAAATGAGCAGTTCTTC.

Ten or more counts support this clonotype. The chain recombines TRBV20-1 with TRBJ2-3, with no clear D. Looked up from germline, CDR1 is DFQATT and CDR2 is SNEGSKA (reference sequence). V lost 7 bases, J lost 0 bases, and 11 bases lay in between. The length of the CDR3 is 13 residues. The CDR3 bases are TGCAGTGTTCGGCTTAGTAGCACAGATACGCAGTATTTT. Amino acid sequence: CSVRLSSTDTQYF.

This clonotype was found many times. The rearrangement links TRBV29-1 to TRBJ2-3; the match to TRBD2 covers 14 bases. From germline, CDR1 is SQVTM and CDR2 ANQGSEA. The CDR3 length is 15 residues. The junction had 4 bases not matched to a gene; V was cut back by 4 bases and J by 4 bases. Here the CDR3 DNA reads TGCAGCGTTGCCGGGACTAGCGGGAGACCAGATACGCAGTATTTT. This gives the protein CSVAGTSGRPDTQYF.

Ten or more counts support this clonotype. The chain carries TRBV28 and TRBJ1-1, with a possible D match to TRBD1 (6 bases). From germline, CDR1 is MDHEN and CDR2 SYDVKM. The CDR3 extends over 19 amino acids. V dropped 3 bases and J dropped 1 base, with 24 bases sitting between them. CDR3 sequence: CASSFPYWLSQGGNTEAFF. The CDR3 nucleotides read TGTGCCAGCAGTTTTCCTTATTGGCTTTCCCAAGGGGGGAACACTGAAGCTTTCTTT. Full variable domain (rest looked up from reference TRBV28 and TRBJ1-1): DVKVTQSSRYLVKRTGEKVFLECVQDMDHENMFWYRQDPGLGLRLIYFSYDVKMKEKGDIPEGYSVSREKKERFSLILESASTNQTSMYLCASSFPYWLSQGGNTEAFFGQGTRLTVV.

This clonotype showed up many times. The gene calls are TRBV2 and TRBJ2-4, with D perhaps TRBD1 (8 bases). Trimming removed 5 bases at V and 1 base at J, with 15 bases between. Germline V gene sequence: CDR1 SNHLY, CDR2 FYNNEI. CDR3 length: 16 residues. For the CDR3, the DNA is TGTGCCAGCAGTTACAGGGGGGGAAGCGCCAAAAACATTCAGTACTTC. As protein: CASSYRGGSAKNIQYF.

This clonotype was recorded at least ten times. This sequence joins TRBV2 and TRBJ1-2; D ambiguous. CDR1 is SNHLY and CDR2 is FYNNEI in the germline V gene. V was cut by 10 bases and J by 2 bases, with 8 bases left in between. This CDR3 region has 11 residues. Here the CDR3 reads CAIDGNYGYTF. The CDR3 DNA is TGTGCCATTGACGGGAACTATGGCTACACCTTC.

This clonotype was recorded many times. This sequence joins TRBV10-3 and TRBJ2-7; weak D call: TRBD1 (5 bases). V was pared by 8 bases and J by 1 base, with 9 bases between. This CDR3 spans 12 amino acids. The germline V gene has CDR1 ENHRY and CDR2 SYGVKD. CDR3 sequence (DNA): TGTGCCATCTCAAGACAGTCCTACGAGCAGTACTTC. Protein sequence: CAISRQSYEQYF.

This clonotype was recorded at least ten times. This sequence joins TRBV4-1 and TRBJ1-2; weak D call: TRBD1 (5 bases). CDR3 length: 15 residues. Germline-derived CDR1 and CDR2 are MGHRA and YSYEKL. V shed 4 bases and J shed 1 base, with 13 bases lying between them. CDR3 in amino acids: CASSPGGRLNYGYTF. DNA for the CDR3: TGCGCCAGCAGCCCGGGGGGGAGGCTTAACTATGGCTACACCTTC.

In this sample, this clonotype turned up a few times. The chain carries TRBV6-1 and TRBJ2-1; 10 nucleotides agree with TRBD2. The CDR3 length is 16 residues. The trim removed 7 bases at V and 5 bases at J, leaving 11 bases unmatched. The germline V gene encodes CDR1 MNHNS and CDR2 SASEGT. The CDR3 coding sequence is TGTGCCAGCATAAGCGCCGGGACTAGCGCCCACAATGAGCAGTTCTTC. Translation: CASISAGTSAHNEQFF.

J is TRBJ2-3 and V is TRBV7-3, with 10 nucleotides matching TRBD2. CDR1 SGHTA and CDR2 FQGTGA come from the germline V gene. V dropped 3 bases and J dropped 7; count of bases not matched to a gene: 16. The CDR3 has 18 residues. The CDR3 spells CASSFPGVAGGQGNTQYF. The CDR3 region has the DNA TGTGCCAGCAGCTTCCCGGGGGTAGCGGGAGGCCAGGGAAATACGCAGTATTTT.

Points on this clonotype: This may arise from a read error, as a much more abundant clone is one base away. The chain joins TRBV3-1 to TRBJ2-7; possibly TRBD1 or TRBD2 for D (5 bases each). The germline gives CDR1 LGHDT, CDR2 YNNKEL (reference sequence). The CDR3 has 13 residues. The CDR3 DNA is TGTGCCTGCAGCGTCGGGGCCACTAACGAGCAGTACTTC. Protein: CACSVGATNEQYF.

This chain uses TRBV7-9 with TRBJ1-2, with 7 bases matching TRBD1. The trim removed 5 bases at V and 4 bases at J, leaving 10 bases unmatched. Germline-derived CDR1 and CDR2 are SEHNR and FQNEAQ (reference sequence). The CDR3 is 15 residues long. The CDR3 region has the DNA TGTGCCAGCAGCCCCCGGGTAGGGGGCGGCTATGGCTACACCTTC. This encodes CASSPRVGGGYGYTF. Drawing the rest from reference TRBV7-9 and TRBJ1-2, the complete variable domain is DTGVSQNPRHKITKRGQNVTFRCDPISEHNRLYWYRQTLGQGPEFLTYFQNEAQLEKSRLLSDRFSAERPKGSFSTLEIQRTEQGDSAMYLCASSPRVGGGYGYTFGSGTRLTVV.

Many counts were recorded for this clonotype. This sequence joins TRBV12-3 or TRBV12-4 and TRBJ1-5; TRBD1 aligns across 8 bases. The CDR3 is 14 residues long. V trimming: 6 bases; J trimming: 2 bases; junction bases outside the gene matches: 3. This chain's CDR3 is CASSQQGGNQPQHF. In DNA form, the CDR3 reads TGTGCCAGCAGCCAACAGGGGGGCAATCAGCCCCAGCATTTT.

The V and J genes are TRBV7-2 and TRBJ1-5; tentatively, D is TRBD1 (6 bases). CDR1 is SGHTA, CDR2 FQGNSA, per germline. Trimming left V 5 bases short and J 5 bases short, with 13 bases between. This CDR3 is built from 14 residues. CDR3 in amino acids: CASSPRTADQPQHF. Written as DNA, the CDR3 is TGTGCCAGCAGCCCCCGGACAGCTGATCAGCCCCAGCATTTT.

Points on this clonotype: A much larger clonotype is one base distant, so this may be a read error. The V and J genes are TRBV12-3 or TRBV12-4 and TRBJ1-5; perhaps TRBD1 as D (6 bases). The CDR3 is 17 residues long. The CDR3 loop reads CASRFTRGGYSNQPRHF. CDR3 bases: TGTGCCAGCAGATTCACCAGGGGCGGCTATAGCAATCAGCCCCGGCATTTT.

There are many counts of this clonotype. The rearrangement links TRBV2 to TRBJ2-7; no clear D gene. V was shortened by 5 bases and J by 4 bases, with 12 bases between the two germline ends. Looked up from germline, CDR1 is SNHLY and CDR2 is FYNNEI. The CDR3 extends over 13 amino acids. The CDR3 here is CASSIEKRYEQYF. Written as DNA, the CDR3 is TGTGCCAGCAGTATAGAGAAGAGGTACGAGCAGTACTTC.

This clonotype was seen many times. V and J are TRBV6-5 and TRBJ1-1; 7 nucleotides align to TRBD1. V dropped 2 bases and J dropped 7; count of bases not matched to a gene: 4. CDR1 and CDR2 (germline): MNHEY, SVGAGI. This CDR3 is built from 13 residues. For the CDR3, the DNA is TGTGCCAGCAGTTACACAGGGGCCCTTGAAGCTTTCTTT. Translating it yields CASSYTGALEAFF.

This clonotype was seen a handful of times. J is TRBJ2-1 and V is TRBV20-1, with a possible D match to TRBD2 (6 bases). The CDR3 runs 13 residues. CDR1 and CDR2 (germline): DFQATT, SNEGSKA (reference sequence). V lost 6 bases to trimming and J lost 6 bases, with 15 bases between them. The CDR3 is CSADRGGINEQFF. CDR3 coding DNA: TGCAGTGCCGATCGAGGAGGGATCAATGAGCAGTTCTTC.